This entry describes one T cell receptor (beta chain). The data were obtained in a study of OX40 agonist ivuxolimab in advanced cancers. The CDR3 has 13 amino acids. Trimming removed 6 bases from V and 6 bases from J; junction bases left unmatched: 7. The germline gives CDR1 MNHNY, CDR2 SVGAGI (reference sequence). TCRdb keeps only in-frame clones here, not all; method: immunoSEQ multiplex PCR. Among 100,000 to 120,000 clones listed, approximately 89% were seen once. The clonotype was recovered from an adult with an advanced solid tumor such as melanoma, head and neck, liver or kidney cancer. The rearrangement links TRBV6-6 to TRBJ1-2; 7 bases fit TRBD1. The input for sequencing was CD4+ or CD8+ T cells sorted from blood, taken in a trial of the OX40 agonist ivuxolimab. In nucleotides, the CDR3 is TGTGCCAGCAGGGAGGACAGGTTAGATGGCTACACCTTC. It is translated as CASREDRLDGYTF.